A selection of T cell receptor beta chains follows, all from one sample in a study of T cell repertoires in cytomegalovirus infection. TCRdb fed the reads into MiXCR, producing one record per CDR3 protein. The sample lists roughly 160,000 distinct CDR3 sequences, about 20% occurring once. For these TCRs, the target antigens are not known. Sequencing used CD8+ T cells from cultured PBMCs, obtained from culture after CMV antigen stimulation. The receptors were sampled from a human donor in good health (CMV status not recorded). Some clones in this sample may be carry-over from other donors' samples. Each CDR3 is given with its conserved first and last residue.

>TRBV6-2/TRBV6-3|TRBJ2-7
CASSSWQAIDSYEQYF
>TRBV7-8|TRBJ1-4
CASSWEWTGIDEKLFF
>TRBV6-5|TRBJ1-5
CASSYSSKSNQPQHF
>TRBV6-6|TRBJ2-1
CASSFRADENEQFF
>TRBV6-2/TRBV6-3|TRBJ2-1
CASRSGGDEQFF
>TRBV27|TRBJ2-7
CASSLGQALSYEQYF
>TRBV5-1|TRBJ2-1
CASSLPKAYNEQFF
>TRBV4-1|TRBJ1-1
CASSQVANQAFF
>TRBV12-3/TRBV12-4|TRBJ2-7
CASGYEQYF
>TRBV6-2/TRBV6-3|TRBJ2-3
CASSYSMGDTQYF
>TRBV25-1|TRBJ1-2
CASSVLPPTGTGSYGYTF
>TRBV4-1|TRBJ2-5
CASSQDIPGGTGETQYF
>TRBV4-3|TRBJ1-2
CASSQEVLGDYGYTF
>TRBV12-3/TRBV12-4|TRBJ1-2
CASRQTVDYGYTF
>TRBV20-1|TRBJ1-1
CSARKTGTNTEAFF
>TRBV4-3|TRBJ2-7
CASSDRGHEQYF
>TRBV4-1|TRBJ2-7
CASSQETSYEQYF
>TRBV19|TRBJ1-1
CASISGGAPMNTEAFF
>TRBV7-9|TRBJ2-1
CASSPLAGNVNEQFF
>TRBV7-8|TRBJ1-1
CASSDPGGQNTEAFF
>TRBV12-3/TRBV12-4|TRBJ2-5
CASSSGEILPQYF
>TRBV7-8|TRBJ1-5
CASSLAPRLGNQPQHF
>TRBV7-2|TRBJ2-1
CASSVNSGGPGNEQFF
>TRBV6-2/TRBV6-3|TRBJ2-7
CASSLLASSYEQYF
>TRBV6-5|TRBJ1-4
CASSYSGAGEKLFF
>TRBV7-6|TRBJ1-5
CASRYGNQPQHF
>TRBV7-8|TRBJ2-1
CASSLKRTYNEQFF
>TRBV12-3/TRBV12-4|TRBJ2-5
CASSSGRAQYF
>TRBV27|TRBJ1-1
CASSLVGMNTEAFF
>TRBV7-9|TRBJ2-7
CASSLVAGGNYEQYF
>TRBV7-9|TRBJ2-3
CASSLRRTSSTDTQYF
>TRBV19|TRBJ2-1
CASSLTVLYNEQFF
>TRBV7-9|TRBJ2-3
CASSLIAGSTDTQYF
>TRBV7-8|TRBJ1-1
CASSSPSPNTEAFF
>TRBV7-2|TRBJ2-2
CASSLIVGGAELWELFF
>TRBV29-1|TRBJ1-2
CSVDPVGSFYGYTF
>TRBV4-1|TRBJ2-1
CASSQDVLAGDNEQFF
>TRBV7-9|TRBJ2-1
CASNSITPYNEQFF
>TRBV7-2|TRBJ1-5
CASSLDNQPQHF
>TRBV4-1|TRBJ1-2
CASSQDKGLGRGYTF
>TRBV7-6|TRBJ1-1
CASSLVPGRNEAFF
>TRBV20-1|TRBJ2-1
CSASYSGGRVWNEQFF
>TRBV6-6|TRBJ1-2
CASTERTVYGYTF
>TRBV27|TRBJ1-1
CASKLGQLNTEAFF
>TRBV4-3|TRBJ2-3
CASSQEMGLAVTDTQYF
>TRBV6-5|TRBJ1-1
CASSYPGTGNTEAFF
>TRBV6-5|TRBJ1-6
CASSCLRDIYYNSPLHF
>TRBV7-2|TRBJ2-5
CASSLGGGRQETQYF
>TRBV10-3|TRBJ2-3
CAISPTSGGTDTQYF
>TRBV6-5|TRBJ1-2
CASSPQGGAEGYTF
>TRBV7-9|TRBJ2-4
CASSLGSRNIQYF
>TRBV20-1|TRBJ1-2
CSAFDGQGDGYGYTF
>TRBV7-9|TRBJ1-3
CASSNPRGPGNTIYF
>TRBV7-2|TRBJ1-2
CASSLENGLANYGYTF
>TRBV7-9|TRBJ2-1
CASSLAGGRNEQFF
>TRBV7-8|TRBJ1-1
CASSSRVQNTEAFF
>TRBV4-1|TRBJ1-4
CASSQEATGIYEKLFF
>TRBV7-3|TRBJ2-7
CASSKGTYYEQYF
>TRBV4-1|TRBJ2-5
CASRGGETQYF
>TRBV27|TRBJ2-2
CAISTGDTGELFF